These 28 T cell receptor beta chains originate from one sample sequenced in a study of blood T cell repertoires in COVID-19. This table comes from immunoSEQ multiplex PCR, and its TCRdb copy is limited to in-frame clones, with some not included. The sample has over 15,000 clones, roughly 80% seen once. The specimen sequenced was peripheral blood. These receptors were taken from a man aged 55-75 years with active or convalescent COVID-19.

The gene calls are TRBV6-6 and TRBJ1-3, with 7 bases fitting TRBD1. The CDR3 runs 15 residues. Germline CDR1 reads MNHNY; CDR2 reads SVGAGI (reference sequence). The V segment lost 6 bases and the J segment 0 bases; nucleotides outside the gene matches: 5. The CDR3 region is CASSSGGHSGNTIYF. DNA for the CDR3: TGTGCCAGCAGCTCAGGGGGGCACTCTGGAAACACCATATATTTT.

The V call is TRBV9, the J call TRBJ1-5, with 7 bases aligning to TRBD1. CDR1 is SGDLS, CDR2 YYNGEE, per germline. This CDR3 is 15 amino acids long. Trimming took 1 base from V and 4 from J; bases not matched to a gene: 5. The CDR3 bases are TGTGCCAGCAGCGTACACCGGGACAGAAATCAGCCCCAGCATTTT. Amino acids: CASSVHRDRNQPQHF.

The CDR3 nucleotides are TGTGCCACCAGCAGAGAACCCCGCGGCGGGGAGCTGTTTTTT. Translating it yields CATSREPRGGELFF. V usage is TRBV15 and J usage is TRBJ2-2; no reliable D call. V was shortened by 0 bases and J by 7 bases, with 9 bases between the two germline ends. The CDR3 runs 14 residues. CDR1 LNHNV and CDR2 YYDKDF come from the germline V gene (reference sequence).

The V and J genes are TRBV6-4 and TRBJ2-1; 8 bases align to TRBD2. The CDR3 covers 15 residues. Germline V CDR1 and CDR2: MRHNA, SNTAGT. J lost 1 base, V lost 3 bases, and 2 bases had no gene match. The CDR3 DNA sequence: TGTGCCAGCAGTGAAATAGCGGGGTCCTACAATGAGCAGTTCTTC. Translation gives CASSEIAGSYNEQFF.

This clone is hyperexpanded (1% or more). The gene calls are TRBV6-5 and TRBJ2-2, with D uncertain. Germline CDR1 and CDR2: MNHEY and SVGAGI. The CDR3 has 14 amino acids. Trimming took 7 bases from V and 0 from J, leaving 9 bases between them. The CDR3: CASKAAANTGELFF. In DNA, the CDR3 is TGTGCCAGCAAGGCGGCCGCGAACACCGGGGAGCTGTTTTTT.

The chain has TRBV7-9 and TRBJ2-7; D is perhaps TRBD2 (6 bases). V lost 3 bases and J 2 bases, leaving 11 bases between the germline ends. Germline V CDR1 and CDR2: SEHNR, FQNEAQ (reference sequence). This CDR3 is 14 amino acids long. This CDR3 reads CASSLDSGPYEQYF. The CDR3 region has the DNA TGTGCCAGCAGCTTGGATAGCGGACCCTACGAGCAGTACTTC.

This clone is medium-sized (0.01 to 0.1%) by share. V usage is TRBV4-1 and J usage is TRBJ2-1, with TRBD1 identical over 11 bases. The germline CDR1 and CDR2 sequences are MGHRA and YSYEKL. This CDR3 contains 13 residues. Losses at the gene ends were 3 bases for V and 12 bases for J; bases not matched to a gene: 4. The CDR3 region has the DNA TGCGCCAGCAGCCAGGACAGGGGGCGGTCGCAGTTCTTC. As protein: CASSQDRGRSQFF.

The V and J genes are TRBV23-1 and TRBJ1-4; weak D call: TRBD1 (6 bases). TRBV23-1 is an ORF, and what it does is uncertain. The V end was cut by 7 bases, the J end by 2 bases, with 17 bases between. The CDR3 contains 16 residues. The CDR3 DNA sequence: TGCGCCAGCACACAGGGACGGAGCAGTACTAATGAAAAACTGTTTTTT. As protein: CASTQGRSSTNEKLFF.

The chain joins TRBV5-4 to TRBJ1-1; D not certain. Looked up from germline, CDR1 is SGHNT and CDR2 is YYREEE (reference sequence). This CDR3 has 13 amino acids. The ends were cut back, 4 bases at V and 0 bases at J, with 7 bases in the middle. CDR3 sequence reads: CASSRRLNTEAFF. In nucleotides, the CDR3 is TGTGCCAGCAGCCGTCGGTTGAACACTGAAGCTTTCTTT.

The chain recombines TRBV19 with TRBJ1-2; D call uncertain. This CDR3 contains 13 residues. Trimming stripped 4 bases from V and 3 bases from J, with 9 bases between. Germline CDR1 LNHDA, CDR2 SQIVND (reference sequence). The CDR3 loop reads CASSSGGYYGYTF. DNA of the CDR3: TGTGCCAGTAGTAGCGGAGGGTACTATGGCTACACCTTC.

This chain joins TRBV5-6 and TRBJ1-2; D gene uncertain. V lost 0 bases and J lost 4, with 10 bases in between. In germline, CDR1 is SGHDT, CDR2 YYEEEE. This CDR3 has 14 amino acids. CDR3 DNA sequence: TGTGCCAGCAGCTTGGGGGGAGATAGCTATGGCTACACCTTC. Its protein is CASSLGGDSYGYTF. The whole variable domain, filled in from reference TRBV5-6 and TRBJ1-2, reads DAGVTQSPTHLIKTRGQQVTLRCSPKSGHDTVSWYQQALGQGPQFIFQYYEEEERQRGNFPDRFSGHQFPNYSSELNVNALLLGDSALYLCASSLGGDSYGYTFGSGTRLTVV.

This chain links TRBV15 with TRBJ2-3, with a tentative D call TRBD2 (5 bases). The CDR3 runs 15 residues. CDR1 and CDR2 (germline): LNHNV, YYDKDF (reference sequence). V lost 0 bases and J lost 1, with 8 bases in between. The CDR3 here is CATSREDWRTDTQYF. The CDR3 DNA sequence: TGTGCCACCAGCAGAGAGGACTGGCGCACAGATACGCAGTATTTT.

The chain is built from TRBV5-1 and TRBJ2-5; 9 bases agree with TRBD1. V shed 7 bases, J shed 5 bases, and the junction held 6 bases outside the gene matches. The CDR3 extends over 13 amino acids. Germline V gene lookup returns CDR1 SGHRS and CDR2 YFSETQ. DNA of the CDR3: TGCGCCAGCTCACAGGGGGCCGATGAGACCCAGTACTTC. Amino acid sequence: CASSQGADETQYF.

This chain uses TRBV2 with TRBJ1-4; D is perhaps TRBD1 (5 bases). Germline V lookup: CDR1 SNHLY, CDR2 FYNNEI. V lost 6 bases and J lost 8, with 13 bases in between. The CDR3 covers 13 residues. CDR3 in amino acids: CASRGGPGEKLFF. As DNA, the CDR3 is TGTGCCAGCAGGGGGGGACCCGGGGAAAAACTGTTTTTT.

The chain combines TRBV11-2 with TRBJ2-1; perhaps TRBD1 as D (5 bases). The CDR3 runs to 15 residues. The V gene lost 1 base and the J gene lost 4 bases, with 11 bases spanning the gap. Per germline, CDR1 SGHAT and CDR2 FQNNGV. The CDR3 DNA reads TGTGCCAGCAGCTTAGGGCAGGGAATATACAATGAGCAGTTCTTC. It specifies CASSLGQGIYNEQFF. Full variable domain (remainder filled in from reference TRBV11-2 and TRBJ2-1): EAGVAQSPRYKIIEKRQSVAFWCNPISGHATLYWYQQILGQGPKLLIQFQNNGVVDDSQLPKDRFSAERLKGVDSTLKIQPAKLEDSAVYLCASSLGQGIYNEQFFGPGTRLTVL.

The V and J genes are TRBV29-1 and TRBJ1-2; D may be TRBD1 (6 bases). Germline CDR1 and CDR2: SQVTM and ANQGSEA. V was pared by 8 bases and J by 8 bases, with 15 bases between. The CDR3 is made up of 11 amino acids. CDR3 loop: CSCAGGVGYTF. CDR3 DNA: TGCAGCTGTGCGGGGGGCGTAGGCTACACCTTC.

The chain couples TRBV5-4 to TRBJ2-7; TRBD1 might be the D (7 bases). V was cut by 4 bases and J by 3 bases, with 17 bases left in between. The length of the CDR3 is 15 residues. Germline CDR1 SGHNT, CDR2 YYREEE (reference sequence). The CDR3 here is CASSRAGTALYEQYF. In DNA, the CDR3 is TGTGCCAGCAGCCGCGCGGGGACAGCACTCTACGAGCAGTACTTC.

V is TRBV5-6 and J is TRBJ1-6, with TRBD1 identical over 7 bases. There are 14 residues in the CDR3. Germline V CDR1 and CDR2: SGHDT, YYEEEE. The ends lost 0 bases at V and 8 bases at J; junction bases unmatched: 2. Here the CDR3 DNA reads TGTGCCAGCAGCTTGGGGACAGGTCATTCACCCCTCCACTTT. Its protein product is CASSLGTGHSPLHF.

This rearrangement joins TRBV6-5 to TRBJ2-3, with 8 bases identical to TRBD2. The ends lost 10 bases at V and 6 bases at J; junction bases unmatched: 9. This CDR3 spans 13 amino acids. CDR1 and CDR2 (germline): MNHEY, SVGAGI. In nucleotides, the CDR3 is TGTGCCATTAAGGATAGCGGGGCGGATACGCAGTATTTT. Amino acid sequence: CAIKDSGADTQYF.

V gene TRBV7-2 combines with J gene TRBJ2-1, with 8 bases lining up with TRBD2. The V segment lost 5 bases and the J segment 4 bases; nucleotides outside the gene matches: 4. This CDR3 is built from 14 residues. Germline assignment: CDR1 SGHTA and CDR2 FQGNSA. This CDR3 is CASSPGGPYNEQFF. In DNA form, the CDR3 reads TGTGCCAGCAGCCCGGGGGGGCCTTACAATGAGCAGTTCTTC.

The chain is built from TRBV20-1 and TRBJ1-1; perhaps TRBD1 as D (6 bases). Germline values: CDR1 DFQATT, CDR2 SNEGSKA (reference sequence). With 7 bases removed from V and 3 bases from J, the gap between germline ends came to 9 bases. The CDR3 is 11 amino acids. As DNA, the CDR3 is TGCAGTGGGTACAGGGACACTGAAGCTTTCTTT. As protein: CSGYRDTEAFF.

This clone was counted between two and nine times. The chain joins TRBV18 to TRBJ1-6; D remains ambiguous. There are 13 residues in the CDR3. The V gene's germline CDR1 is KGHSH and CDR2 LQKENI. The germline V and J ends were trimmed by 2 bases and 9 bases, with 8 bases remaining between them. CDR3 region: CASSPTDGSPLHF. For the CDR3, the DNA is TGTGCCAGCTCACCAACAGACGGTTCACCCCTCCACTTT.

CDR3 DNA sequence: TGTGCCAGCAGTTTATTCAGGGTATCAAATTCACCCCTCCACTTT. This translates into CASSLFRVSNSPLHF. The chain is built from TRBV27 and TRBJ1-6; D might be TRBD1 (5 bases). The CDR3 runs to 15 residues. V gave up 1 base and J gave up 7 bases, with 11 bases separating them. The V gene's germline CDR1 is MNHEY and CDR2 SMNVEV (reference sequence).

CDR3 residues: CATSRDLLDSYGYTF. The DNA for the CDR3 is TGTGCCACCAGCAGAGATCTCCTGGACAGCTATGGCTACACCTTC. This rearrangement joins TRBV15 to TRBJ1-2, with D possibly matching TRBD1 (6 bases). Per germline, CDR1 LNHNV and CDR2 YYDKDF (reference sequence). Trimming cost V 0 bases and J 4 bases, with 12 bases left between them. The CDR3 runs to 15 residues.

V and J are TRBV3-1 (or the pseudogene TRBV3-2) and TRBJ2-1; D possibly corresponds to TRBD1 (5 bases). The CDR3 sequence is 16 residues long. V lost 0 bases and J 8 bases, leaving 17 bases between the germline ends. Per germline, CDR1 LGHDT and CDR2 YNNKEL (reference sequence). CDR3 sequence (DNA): TGTGCCAGCAGCCAAGATGCTGGCTCACAGGCGGATGAGCAGTTCTTC. This gives the protein CASSQDAGSQADEQFF.

The chain is built from TRBV5-4 and TRBJ1-2; 10 bases align to TRBD1. The CDR3 runs 16 residues. V dropped 4 bases and J dropped 2; count of bases not matched to a gene: 8. Looked up from germline, CDR1 is SGHNT and CDR2 is YYREEE (reference sequence). As DNA, the CDR3 is TGTGCCAGCAGCCGCAGCGGGACAGGGGACAACTATGGCTACACCTTC. It yields the protein CASSRSGTGDNYGYTF.

This chain links TRBV3-1 (or the pseudogene TRBV3-2) with TRBJ2-3; possible D gene TRBD2, 5 bases. There are 17 residues in the CDR3. Germline CDR1 and CDR2: LGHDT and YNNKEL (reference sequence). The V and J ends lost 4 bases and 6 bases respectively, with 23 bases between them. CDR3 amino acids: CASSLGLGRGFGDTQYF. CDR3 bases: TGTGCCAGCAGCCTGGGTTTGGGGAGAGGCTTTGGGGATACGCAGTATTTT.

The CDR3 here is CASSLGALTGTYNYGYTF. CDR3 DNA: TGTGCCAGCAGCTTAGGGGCTCTAACCGGGACATATAACTATGGCTACACCTTC. V gene TRBV11-2 combines with J gene TRBJ1-2; a possible D gene is TRBD1 (6 bases). The CDR3 sequence is 18 residues long. The V and J ends lost 1 base and 1 base respectively, with 19 bases between them. Looked up from germline, CDR1 is SGHAT and CDR2 is FQNNGV.